This entry lists 14 T cell receptor beta chains sequenced from one sample in a study of T cells in Graves' hyperthyroidism and ophthalmopathy (dated by TCRdb to the late 2010s). Preparation of the library involved multiplex PCR. TCRdb shows the sequencer as Illumina HiSeq 2000. The TCR beta CDR3 regions were amplified from RNA transcripts. A first-round RT-PCR of the TCR CDR3 used the HTBI primer set with the Qiagen OneStep RT-PCR kit. TCRdb trimmed the raw reads at Q25, called clones with MiXCR and kept productive beta chains. Rows matching on CDR3 protein sequence are summarized as one entry with the most common DNA and genes. The sample table records roughly 500,000 distinct CDR3 sequences; roughly 16% of these occur just once. 25% to 30% of the sample rests with the top ten. What was sequenced was blood. These receptors were taken from a woman in her thirties with Graves' ophthalmopathy.

There are many counts of this clonotype. The CDR3 here is CASSSAGTSAYEQYF. As DNA, the CDR3 is TGTGCCAGCAGTTCGGCCGGGACGTCAGCCTACGAGCAGTACTTC. The chain is built from TRBV6-6 and TRBJ2-7; D tentatively fits TRBD1 or TRBD2 (5 bases each). This CDR3 has 15 residues. In germline, CDR1 is MNHNY, CDR2 SVGAGI (reference sequence). V lost 4 bases, J lost 2 bases, and 15 bases lay in between.

This chain links TRBV28 with TRBJ1-1, with D hard to call. V was trimmed by 7 bases and J by 0 bases, leaving 6 bases between them. CDR3 length: 12 amino acids. Germline V gene data show CDR1 as MDHEN and CDR2 as SYDVKM. The CDR3 protein is CASNVVNTEAFF. CDR3 DNA: TGTGCCAGCAACGTGGTGAACACTGAAGCTTTCTTT.

This clonotype was observed many times. V and J are TRBV20-1 and TRBJ2-2; weak D call: TRBD2 (6 bases). Germline loops: CDR1 DFQATT, CDR2 SNEGSKA (reference sequence). CDR3 length equals 17 residues. Trimming removed 0 bases at V and 5 bases at J, with 19 bases between. The CDR3 region has the DNA TGCAGTGCTAGAGATAGTAAAGGGACTTATAGGACCGGGGAGCTGTTTTTT. Protein product: CSARDSKGTYRTGELFF.

This clonotype was counted many times. This rearrangement joins TRBV28 to TRBJ2-1; 13 bases align to TRBD2. The CDR3 extends over 16 amino acids. Trimming at V came to 6 bases and at J to 7 bases, leaving 9 bases not matched to a gene. The germline V gene has CDR1 MDHEN and CDR2 SYDVKM. In DNA, the CDR3 is TGTGCCAGCAGGACGCTACTAGCGGGAGGGGTGAATGAGCAGTTCTTC. It codes for CASRTLLAGGVNEQFF.

This clonotype was seen ten or more times. The chain links TRBV28 to TRBJ1-6, with no clear D. The germline V and J ends were trimmed by 5 bases and 6 bases, with 2 bases remaining between them. CDR3 length equals 11 residues. Germline values: CDR1 MDHEN, CDR2 SYDVKM. This chain's CDR3 is CASSPNSPLHF. In DNA, the CDR3 is TGTGCCAGCAGTCCTAATTCACCCCTCCACTTT.

This clonotype showed up many times. With a much larger clone just one base away, this may be a read error. V is TRBV7-2 and J is TRBJ2-3; the D gene is possibly TRBD1 (5 bases). CDR1 SGHTA and CDR2 FQGNSA come from the germline V gene. V lost 1 base and J lost 4, with 9 bases in between. The CDR3 sequence is 14 residues long. CDR3 nucleotides: TGTGCCAGCAGCTTAGTGGCAGGGCCAGATACGCAGTATTTT. Its translation is CASSLVAGPDTQYF.

This clonotype was seen many times. V and J are TRBV9 and TRBJ2-1; D unresolved. V lost 0 bases and J lost 6, with 13 bases in between. Germline assignment: CDR1 SGDLS and CDR2 YYNGEE. The CDR3 is made up of 15 amino acids. CDR3 in amino acids: CASSVGDPLGNEQFF. CDR3 in DNA: TGTGCCAGCAGCGTAGGTGACCCTCTAGGCAATGAGCAGTTCTTC.

This clonotype has ten or more counts. This sequence joins TRBV11-2 and TRBJ1-1; no reliable D call. Germline V gene sequence: CDR1 SGHAT, CDR2 FQNNGV. V lost 1 base, J lost 4 bases, and 10 bases lay in between. This CDR3 is 14 amino acids long. The chain's CDR3 is CASSLAPAGTEAFF. The CDR3 region has the DNA TGTGCCAGCAGCTTAGCACCAGCAGGCACTGAAGCTTTCTTT.

This clonotype was found many times. V is TRBV7-8 and J is TRBJ2-4, with TRBD2 matching over 7 bases. CDR3 length equals 14 residues. Germline values: CDR1 SGHVS, CDR2 FQNEAQ. Unmatched junction bases numbered 1, after V lost 4 bases and J lost 1 base. CDR3 amino acids: CASSSGGAKNIQYF. The CDR3 DNA sequence: TGTGCCAGCAGCTCCGGGGGGGCCAAAAACATTCAGTACTTC.

This clonotype turned up a few times. The chain has TRBV20-1 and TRBJ1-4; 7 nucleotides line up with TRBD1. Germline-derived CDR1 and CDR2 are DFQATT and SNEGSKA (reference sequence). The ends lost 5 bases at V and 6 bases at J; junction bases unmatched: 9. This CDR3 comprises 14 residues. CDR3 sequence: CSALRTGFDEKLFF. The CDR3 DNA reads as TGCAGTGCTCTGCGGACAGGTTTTGATGAAAAACTGTTTTTT.

This chain connects TRBV6-1 to TRBJ2-7; 11 bases are a match to TRBD2. Germline lookup yields CDR1 MNHNS and CDR2 SASEGT. V gave up 5 bases and J gave up 4 bases; unmatched junction bases: 10. The CDR3 sequence is 16 residues long. CDR3 coding DNA: TGTGCCAGCAGTTATTTCACTAGCGGGAGTCTGTACGAGCAGTACTTC. Translating it yields CASSYFTSGSLYEQYF.

This clonotype was recorded at least ten times. This sequence joins TRBV28 and TRBJ2-5; D perhaps matches TRBD2 (5 bases). The V end lost 5 bases, the J end lost 8 bases, and 12 bases lay between the germline ends. Per the germline V gene, CDR1 is MDHEN and CDR2 is SYDVKM. The CDR3 has 12 residues. The CDR3 sequence is CASSLLSATQYF. CDR3 nucleotides: TGTGCCAGCAGTCTCCTTAGCGCCACCCAGTACTTC.

V and J are TRBV24-1 and TRBJ2-3, with 10 bases aligning to TRBD2. This CDR3 has 15 residues. Per the germline V gene, CDR1 is KGHDR and CDR2 is SFDVKD. With V trimmed by 3 bases and J by 5 bases, 4 bases remained unmatched. DNA of the CDR3: TGTGCCACCAGTGATCTAGCGGGAGATGAAGATACGCAGTATTTT. Amino acids: CATSDLAGDEDTQYF.

This clonotype showed up just a few times. CDR3 DNA: TGTGCCAGCAGTTACTCCCAGGGGAGCGTTGTTGAAAAACTGTTTTTT. Residues: CASSYSQGSVVEKLFF. The rearrangement links TRBV6-5 to TRBJ1-4; a weak D match, TRBD1 (6 bases). The CDR3 runs 16 residues. Germline lookup yields CDR1 MNHEY and CDR2 SVGAGI. V gave up 0 bases and J gave up 7 bases, with 15 bases separating them.